This TCR beta chain emerged from a study of chemoradiotherapy in HPV16-positive cancers. The V and J ends lost 6 bases and 2 bases, in that order; junction bases with no gene match: 4. CDR3 length equals 14 residues. Per the germline V gene, CDR1 is SNHLY and CDR2 is FYNNEI. Profiled with immunoSEQ multiplex PCR; TCRdb holds only in-frame clones, not every one. The table has about 10,000 clones, roughly 65% seen once. This clone was seen more than once but under ten times. The receptor's source is a human donor with HPV-associated anogenital cancer. V usage is TRBV2 and J usage is TRBJ2-5, with 9 bases lining up with TRBD2. This specimen was acquired from a patient who underwent chemoradiotherapy. CDR3 coding DNA: TGTGCCAGCAGAGAGCGGGGGGCACAAGAGACCCAGTACTTC. This gives the protein CASRERGAQETQYF.